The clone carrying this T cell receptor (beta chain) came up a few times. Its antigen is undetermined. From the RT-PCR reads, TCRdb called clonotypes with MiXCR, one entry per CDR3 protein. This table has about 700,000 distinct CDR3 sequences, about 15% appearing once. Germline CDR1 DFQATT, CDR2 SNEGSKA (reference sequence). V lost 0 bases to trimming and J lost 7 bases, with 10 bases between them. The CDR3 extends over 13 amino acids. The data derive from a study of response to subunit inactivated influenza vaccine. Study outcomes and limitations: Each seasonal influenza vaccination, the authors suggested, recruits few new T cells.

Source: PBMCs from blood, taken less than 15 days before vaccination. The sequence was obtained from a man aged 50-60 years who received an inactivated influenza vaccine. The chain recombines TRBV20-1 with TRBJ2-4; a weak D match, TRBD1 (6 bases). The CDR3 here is CSARDSGVNIQYF. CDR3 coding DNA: TGCAGTGCTAGAGATTCAGGGGTCAACATTCAGTACTTC.